The 12 T cell receptor beta chains reported below all come from one sample, sequenced in a study of T cell changes during pregnancy in multiple sclerosis. Data came from immunoSEQ multiplex PCR; TCRdb stores just in-frame clones and leaves some out. Among 45,000 to 50,000 clones listed, roughly 92% were seen once. The starting material was CD4+ T cells from peripheral blood mononuclear cells, obtained in the second trimester of pregnancy. These receptors came from a female donor in good health, enrolled as a control in a pregnancy study.

The chain links TRBV27 to TRBJ2-7; 7 nucleotides agree with TRBD1. Germline CDR1 is MNHEY and CDR2 is SMNVEV (reference sequence). J gave up 0 bases and V 4 bases, and 12 bases lay outside the gene matches. This CDR3 spans 17 amino acids. The CDR3 loop reads CASSSPAKTGSSYEQYF. For the CDR3, the DNA is TGTGCCAGCAGTTCCCCCGCCAAGACAGGGAGCTCCTACGAGCAGTACTTC.

The J gene is TRBJ2-3, the V gene TRBV29-1; 10 nucleotides agree with TRBD2. CDR3 size: 13 residues. Germline lookup yields CDR1 SQVTM and CDR2 ANQGSEA. In nucleotides, the CDR3 is TGCAGTGTAGCGGGGGGCGTCGGAGATACGCAGTATTTT. It is translated as CSVAGGVGDTQYF.

This clone showed up just once. The V and J genes are TRBV12-5 and TRBJ2-5; D is unresolved. Trimming pared 2 bases from V and 4 bases from J, leaving 5 bases between. There are 12 residues in the CDR3. Germline-derived CDR1 and CDR2 are LGHNT and FRNRAP. CDR3 coding DNA: TGTGCTAGTGGTTTGAGAGGAGAGACCCAGTACTTC. Amino acids: CASGLRGETQYF.

The chain carries TRBV4-1 and TRBJ2-5; 10 bases are a match to TRBD2. The CDR3 has 15 residues. Germline values: CDR1 MGHRA, CDR2 YSYEKL. V shed 5 bases, J shed 1 base, and the junction held 4 bases outside the gene matches. Here the CDR3 reads CASSLAGGIQETQYF. DNA of the CDR3: TGCGCCAGCAGCTTAGCGGGGGGCATCCAAGAGACCCAGTACTTC.

The gene calls are TRBV9 and TRBJ2-1; a weak D match, TRBD1 (6 bases). CDR3 length: 15 residues. CDR1 is SGDLS and CDR2 is YYNGEE in the germline V gene. Deletions cut 2 bases from V and 4 bases from J, with 13 bases between. The CDR3 is CASSVGGGRYNEQFF. CDR3 nucleotide sequence: TGTGCCAGCAGCGTCGGTGGGGGCCGTTACAATGAGCAGTTCTTC.

The CDR3 loop reads CAISGGGDTAQPQHF. In DNA, the CDR3 is TGTGCCATCTCGGGGGGGGGCGATACGGCCCAGCCCCAGCATTTT. This sequence joins TRBV10-3 and TRBJ1-5; possible D gene TRBD1, 6 bases. CDR1 is ENHRY, CDR2 SYGVKD, per germline. V dropped 8 bases and J dropped 7 bases, with 21 bases sitting between them. CDR3 length: 15 residues.

The chain's CDR3 is CASSPSGATSYEQYF. The CDR3 region has the DNA TGCGCCAGCAGCCCCAGCGGGGCGACCTCCTACGAGCAGTACTTC. The V gene is TRBV5-1, the J gene TRBJ2-7; 7 bases align to TRBD2. J lost 0 bases, V lost 4 bases, and 7 bases had no gene match. Germline V gene sequence: CDR1 SGHRS, CDR2 YFSETQ. The CDR3 sequence is 15 residues long.

There are a few counts of this clone. V gene TRBV30 combines with J gene TRBJ1-2, with 7 bases aligning to TRBD1. Germline V gives CDR1 GTSNPN, CDR2 SVGIG (reference sequence). This CDR3 contains 12 residues. V dropped 5 bases and J dropped 4; count of bases not matched to a gene: 4. CDR3 in amino acids: CAWGGQIYGYTF. In nucleotides, the CDR3 is TGTGCCTGGGGGGGACAGATCTATGGCTACACCTTC.

The rearrangement links TRBV11-3 to TRBJ2-5; 12 bases are a match to TRBD1. V gave up 4 bases and J gave up 2 bases; unmatched junction bases: 2. The CDR3 sequence is 15 residues long. Per germline, CDR1 SGHNT and CDR2 YENEEA. CDR3 sequence: CASSWDRGRQETQYF. As DNA, the CDR3 is TGTGCCAGCAGCTGGGACAGGGGGCGTCAAGAGACCCAGTACTTC.

The chain uses TRBV23-1 and TRBJ1-2; 11 nucleotides agree with TRBD1. TRBV23-1 is an open reading frame, and its role is uncertain. The V gene end was trimmed by 1 base and the J gene end by 8 bases; junction bases not matched to a gene: 6. The CDR3 runs 15 residues. The CDR3 is CASSQFRTGGRGYTF. CDR3 DNA sequence: TGCGCCAGCAGTCAATTCAGGACAGGGGGCAGGGGCTACACCTTC.

This chain joins TRBV5-4 and TRBJ2-3; 13 positions match TRBD2. V was pared by 0 bases and J by 3 bases, with 4 bases of the junction left unmatched. Germline CDR1 and CDR2: SGHNT and YYREEE (reference sequence). The CDR3 spans 17 residues. CDR3 sequence: CASSLGTSGGVTDTQYF. DNA for the CDR3: TGTGCCAGCAGCTTGGGGACTAGCGGGGGAGTAACAGATACGCAGTATTTT.

This clone has a single count. The CDR3 reads CATGDRVFSGNTIYF. In DNA form, the CDR3 reads TGTGCCACCGGAGACAGGGTCTTCTCGGGAAACACCATATATTTT. The chain employs TRBV5-4 and TRBJ1-3, with TRBD1 identical over 7 bases. Trimming took 9 bases from V and 4 from J; bases not matched to a gene: 13. This CDR3 is 15 amino acids long. CDR1 and CDR2 from the germline V gene are SGHNT and YYREEE (reference sequence). The variable domain in full, completed from reference TRBV5-4 and TRBJ1-3, reads ETGVTQSPTHLIKTRGQQVTLRCSSQSGHNTVSWYQQALGQGPQFIFQYYREEENGRGNFPPRFSGLQFPNYSSELNVNALELDDSALYLCATGDRVFSGNTIYFGEGSWLTVV.